The clone carrying this TCR beta chain was picked up many times. Its antigen is unidentified. The CDR3 is 13 amino acids. Trimming took off 5 bases at V and 8 bases at J, with 10 bases between the two ends. The germline CDR1 and CDR2 sequences are MNHNS and SASEGT. TCR beta CDR3 regions were amplified from RNA transcripts. HTBI primers were used for first-round RT-PCR of the TCR CDR3. TCRdb recomputed calls from the multiplex PCR reads with MiXCR, one row per CDR3 protein. The data show hundreds of thousands of distinct CDR3 sequences, around 13% seen once. This record comes from a study of T cells in Graves' hyperthyroidism and ophthalmopathy. Study-wide findings and caveats: Stable hyperthyroidism and ophthalmopathy were separated using 13 V-J signatures.

The source is a woman in her twenties or thirties with Graves' hyperthyroidism that later progressed to Graves' ophthalmopathy. This chain connects TRBV6-1 to TRBJ1-6; D is unresolved. Sequenced input: blood. The CDR3, as DNA: TGTGCCAGCAGTCCCGGCACGGATTCACCCCTCCACTTT. Amino acids: CASSPGTDSPLHF.